A selection of T cell receptor beta chains follows, all from one sample in a study of blood T cells in healthy people across ages. A single record per CDR3 protein comes from TCRdb applying MiXCR to the 5' RACE reads. The data show around 1,000,000 distinct CDR3 sequences, 25% seen once. The data were also submitted as part of a second study, on T cells of mothers and their children.

What was sequenced was blood. Receptors originate from a girl aged 2 to 9 in good health. Each CDR3 is given with its conserved first and last residue. D genes are given only for firm matches. Only part of the rows carry a size: once, few, many, or a class if the clone is expanded.

-	TRBV7-2	TRBJ2-5	-	CASSLNVQTQYF	TGTGCCAGCAGCTTAAACGTTCAGACCCAGTACTTC
few	TRBV11-2	TRBJ2-1	-	CASTQRTYNEQFF	TGTGCCAGCACCCAGAGGACCTACAATGAGCAGTTCTTC
few	TRBV7-9	TRBJ2-1	TRBD2	CASSLGLAGGSGQFF	TGTGCCAGCAGCTTAGGACTAGCGGGGGGCTCCGGGCAGTTCTTC
-	TRBV20-1	TRBJ1-2	-	CSARDGSFYGYTF	TGCAGTGCGAGGGACGGTTCCTTTTATGGCTACACCTTC
-	TRBV6-5	TRBJ1-2	TRBD1	CASKAPRAGGGYTF	TGTGCCAGCAAGGCGCCTCGTGCAGGGGGAGGCTACACCTTC
few	TRBV9	TRBJ2-1	-	CASSTAPGTYNEQFF	TGTGCCAGCAGCACTGCACCGGGAACCTACAATGAGCAGTTCTTC
few	TRBV7-9	TRBJ1-3	-	CASSLERSTIYF	TGTGCCAGCAGCTTAGAAAGGAGTACCATATATTTT
many	TRBV7-8	TRBJ1-1	-	CASSLRVWNVEAFF	TGTGCCAGCAGCTTAAGAGTCTGGAACGTTGAAGCTTTCTTT
few	TRBV20-1	TRBJ2-1	TRBD2	CSARGLPSRGGYNEQFF	TGCAGTGCCCGCGGTCTGCCTTCCCGCGGGGGTTACAATGAGCAGTTCTTC
few	TRBV11-3	TRBJ2-7	-	CASSLPGLHYEQYF	TGTGCCAGCAGCTTACCGGGGCTTCACTACGAGCAGTACTTC
few	TRBV5-6	TRBJ2-5	-	CASSLAVKDLLAEINQETQYF	TGTGCCAGCAGCTTGGCCGTAAAAGACCTCCTCGCGGAAATAAATCAAGAGACCCAGTACTTC
-	TRBV29-1	TRBJ2-7	-	CSATIAEGPYEQYF	TGCAGCGCAACCATCGCGGAGGGCCCCTACGAGCAGTACTTC
-	TRBV7-2	TRBJ2-4	TRBD2	CASSPSGGAKNTQYF	TGTGCCAGCAGCCCCAGCGGGGGAGCCAAAAACACTCAGTACTTC
once	TRBV7-2	TRBJ1-2	-	CASSSKGGIHYGYTF	TGTGCCAGCAGCTCCAAAGGGGGAATCCACTATGGCTACACCTTC
-	TRBV29-1	TRBJ1-1	-	CSGTQGLGNTEAFF	TGCAGCGGTACACAGGGTCTTGGGAACACTGAAGCTTTCTTT
few	TRBV27	TRBJ2-7	-	CASSEVGGLYEQYF	TGTGCCAGCAGTGAGGTTGGTGGCCTGTACGAGCAGTACTTC
-	TRBV29-1	TRBJ2-3	-	CSGDGSTDTQYF	TGCAGCGGAGACGGGAGCACAGATACGCAGTATTTT
few	TRBV7-9	TRBJ2-1	TRBD2	CASSNRGGGSEQFF	TGTGCCAGCAGCAACCGCGGGGGAGGGAGTGAGCAGTTCTTC
-	TRBV7-6	TRBJ1-5	-	CASSLDYGTRGNQPQHF	TGTGCCAGCAGCCTAGACTACGGGACCCGGGGCAATCAGCCCCAGCATTTT
-	TRBV28	TRBJ1-1	-	CASSFRLLNTEAFF	TGTGCCAGCAGTTTCCGTCTACTGAACACTGAAGCTTTCTTT
few	TRBV6-2/TRBV6-3	TRBJ2-2	-	CASNLIGPAGNTGELVF	TGTGCCAGCAACTTAATAGGTCCCGCCGGGAACACCGGGGAGCTGGTTTTT
few	TRBV7-2	TRBJ2-5	-	CASSGYTQETQYF	TGTGCCAGCAGCGGTTACACGCAAGAGACCCAGTACTTC
-	TRBV10-3	TRBJ2-5	TRBD1	CAIKDRGAETQYF	TGTGCCATTAAAGACAGGGGAGCAGAGACCCAGTACTTC
few	TRBV27	TRBJ2-7	-	CASSWRSTYEQYF	TGTGCCAGCAGTTGGCGGTCGACCTACGAGCAGTACTTC
-	TRBV6-1	TRBJ2-7	TRBD2	CASGLLSGIDSYEQYF	TGTGCCAGCGGACTCCTTAGCGGGATTGACTCCTACGAGCAGTACTTC
-	TRBV21-1	TRBJ2-1	-	CASSIPGLANNEQFF	TGTGCCAGCAGTATACCGGGACTAGCCAATAATGAGCAGTTCTTC
few	TRBV18	TRBJ1-2	-	CASSPSRDKVYGYTF	TGTGCCAGCTCACCTTCTCGGGACAAAGTCTATGGCTACACCTTC
few	TRBV6-1	TRBJ2-6	TRBD1	CASSIDRAFDSGANVLTF	TGTGCCAGCAGCATAGACAGGGCATTTGACTCTGGGGCCAACGTCCTGACTTTC
few	TRBV6-2/TRBV6-3	TRBJ2-3	-	CASSYSIRSLADTQYF	TGTGCCAGCAGTTACTCGATCAGGAGTCTTGCAGATACGCAGTATTTT
-	TRBV20-1	TRBJ2-5	-	CSAGATTSGQETQYF	TGCAGTGCTGGGGCGACTACGAGCGGCCAAGAGACCCAGTACTTC
-	TRBV5-1	TRBJ2-5	TRBD2	CAGSPGLAGGLQETQYF	TGCGCCGGCAGCCCCGGACTAGCGGGGGGGCTCCAAGAGACCCAGTACTTC
-	TRBV19	TRBJ2-7	-	CASSSKQSREQYF	TGTGCCAGTAGTTCCAAACAGTCACGCGAGCAGTACTTC
few	TRBV5-1	TRBJ2-5	-	CAGSLRVEQETQYF	TGCGCCGGCAGCTTGAGAGTGGAACAAGAGACCCAGTACTTC
few	TRBV12-3/TRBV12-4	TRBJ2-7	-	CASRSTRYSYEQYF	TGTGCCAGCAGGAGCACTCGCTACTCCTACGAGCAGTACTTC
-	TRBV14	TRBJ2-1	-	CASSQEGGYNEQFF	TGTGCCAGCAGCCAAGAAGGGGGATACAATGAGCAGTTCTTC
-	TRBV29-1	TRBJ2-1	-	CSGLNPGNEQFF	TGCAGCGGGCTCAATCCGGGGAATGAGCAGTTCTTC
-	TRBV5-1	TRBJ2-1	-	CASSFIGRNNEQFF	TGCGCCAGCAGCTTTATAGGGAGAAACAATGAGCAGTTCTTC
-	TRBV11-1	TRBJ2-5	-	CASSLAHGLAGETQYF	TGTGCCAGCAGCTTAGCCCATGGTCTAGCCGGAGAGACCCAGTACTTC
-	TRBV10-3	TRBJ2-7	-	CATNVQERGYEQYF	TGTGCCACCAATGTGCAGGAAAGAGGCTACGAGCAGTACTTC
few	TRBV6-2/TRBV6-3	TRBJ2-7	-	CASGKTREDEQYF	TGTGCCAGCGGCAAGACCCGTGAAGACGAGCAGTACTTC
once	TRBV7-9	TRBJ2-5	-	CASSPWDPLETQYF	TGTGCCAGCAGCCCTTGGGACCCCTTGGAGACCCAGTACTTC
few	TRBV7-2	TRBJ1-2	-	CASSLSTGFYGYTF	TGTGCCAGCAGCTTATCTACAGGTTTCTATGGCTACACCTTC
-	TRBV7-6	TRBJ1-2	-	CASSSDQGWSSAGYTF	TGTGCCAGCAGCTCAGATCAAGGGTGGTCTTCTGCTGGCTACACCTTC
-	TRBV29-1	TRBJ2-2	TRBD2	CSGTSGRTGELFF	TGCAGCGGGACTAGCGGGAGAACCGGGGAGCTGTTTTTT
-	TRBV6-5	TRBJ2-7	TRBD2	CASSYLTSGIGEQYF	TGTGCCAGCAGTTACTTGACTAGCGGGATCGGCGAGCAGTACTTC
few	TRBV20-1	TRBJ1-1	-	CSARVFGDGTATEAFF	TGCAGTGCTAGAGTATTCGGGGATGGGACCGCCACTGAAGCTTTCTTT
few	TRBV12-3/TRBV12-4	TRBJ2-7	-	CASTSVGFNSEQYF	TGTGCCAGCACCTCCGTAGGGTTTAATTCCGAGCAGTACTTC
-	TRBV19	TRBJ2-1	TRBD2	CASSRTSGIHSYNEQFF	TGTGCCAGTAGTAGGACTAGCGGGATACACTCCTACAATGAGCAGTTCTTC
-	TRBV20-1	TRBJ2-1	-	CSAQGGQTYNEQFF	TGCAGTGCCCAGGGGGGGCAAACCTACAATGAGCAGTTCTTC
-	TRBV11-2	TRBJ2-5	TRBD1	CASSLGLAGTEETQYF	TGTGCCAGCAGCCTAGGGTTGGCAGGGACAGAAGAGACCCAGTACTTC
-	TRBV7-6	TRBJ1-6	TRBD1	CASSSRQGADSPLHF	TGTGCCAGCAGCTCCAGACAGGGGGCTGATTCACCCCTCCACTTT